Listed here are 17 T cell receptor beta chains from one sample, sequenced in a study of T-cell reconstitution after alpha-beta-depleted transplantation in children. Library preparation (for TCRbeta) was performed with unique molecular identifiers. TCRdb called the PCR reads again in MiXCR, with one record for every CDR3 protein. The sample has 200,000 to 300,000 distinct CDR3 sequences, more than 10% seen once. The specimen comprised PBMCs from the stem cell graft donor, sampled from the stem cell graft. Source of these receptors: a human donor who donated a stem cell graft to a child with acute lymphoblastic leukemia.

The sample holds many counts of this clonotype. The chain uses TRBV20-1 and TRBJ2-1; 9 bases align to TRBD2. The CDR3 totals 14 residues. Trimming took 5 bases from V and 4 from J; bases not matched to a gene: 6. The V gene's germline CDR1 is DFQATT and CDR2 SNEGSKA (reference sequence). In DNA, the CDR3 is TGCAGTGCTCGGACAAGCGGGAGGTACAATGAGCAGTTCTTC. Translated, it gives CSARTSGRYNEQFF.

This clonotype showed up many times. As DNA, the CDR3 is TGTGCCACCAGTGAACAGGGGAAGGAGCCCCAGCATTTT. This codes for CATSEQGKEPQHF. This chain joins TRBV24-1 and TRBJ1-5; the match to TRBD1 covers 7 bases. V was clipped by 4 bases and J by 8 bases; unmatched bases: 4. This CDR3 spans 13 amino acids. Germline loops: CDR1 KGHDR, CDR2 SFDVKD.

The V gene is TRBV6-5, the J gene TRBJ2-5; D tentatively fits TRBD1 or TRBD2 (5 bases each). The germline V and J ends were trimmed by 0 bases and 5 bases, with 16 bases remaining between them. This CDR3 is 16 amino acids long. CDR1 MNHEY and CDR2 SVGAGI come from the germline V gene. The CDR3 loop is CASSYSVPRGRETQYF. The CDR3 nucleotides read TGTGCCAGCAGTTACTCGGTTCCCCGGGGCCGGGAGACCCAGTACTTC.

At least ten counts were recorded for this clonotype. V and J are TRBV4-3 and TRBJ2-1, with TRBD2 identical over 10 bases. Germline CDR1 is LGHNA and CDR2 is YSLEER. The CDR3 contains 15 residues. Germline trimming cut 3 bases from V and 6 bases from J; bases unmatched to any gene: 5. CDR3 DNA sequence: TGCGCCAGCAGCCATCTAGCGGGAGCTTTCAATGAGCAGTTCTTC. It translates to CASSHLAGAFNEQFF.

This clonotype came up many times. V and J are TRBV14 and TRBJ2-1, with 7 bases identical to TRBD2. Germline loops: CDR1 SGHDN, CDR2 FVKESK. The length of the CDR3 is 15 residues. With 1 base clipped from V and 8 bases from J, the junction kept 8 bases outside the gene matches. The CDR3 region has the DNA TGTGCCAGCAGCCAAGTCTGGGCGGGAGTCCATGAGCAGTTCTTC. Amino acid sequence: CASSQVWAGVHEQFF.

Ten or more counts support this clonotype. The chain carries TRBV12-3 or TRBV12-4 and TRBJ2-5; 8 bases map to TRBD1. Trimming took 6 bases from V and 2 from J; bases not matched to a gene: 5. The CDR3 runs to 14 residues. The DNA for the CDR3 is TGTGCCAGCAGCCCCGGGACAGGACAAGAGACCCAGTACTTC. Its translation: CASSPGTGQETQYF.

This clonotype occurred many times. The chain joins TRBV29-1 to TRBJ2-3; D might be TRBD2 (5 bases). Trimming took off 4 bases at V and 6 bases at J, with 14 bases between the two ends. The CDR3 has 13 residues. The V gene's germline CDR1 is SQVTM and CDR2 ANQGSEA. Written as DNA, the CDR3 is TGCAGCGTTGCCAGCCCTAGCAGCGATACGCAGTATTTT. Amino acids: CSVASPSSDTQYF.

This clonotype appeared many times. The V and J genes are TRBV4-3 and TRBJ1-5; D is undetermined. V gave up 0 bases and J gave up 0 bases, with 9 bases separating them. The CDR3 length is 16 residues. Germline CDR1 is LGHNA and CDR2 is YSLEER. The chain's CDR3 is CASSQDLTDSNQPQHF. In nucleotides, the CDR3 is TGCGCCAGCAGCCAAGATTTAACGGATAGCAATCAGCCCCAGCATTTT.

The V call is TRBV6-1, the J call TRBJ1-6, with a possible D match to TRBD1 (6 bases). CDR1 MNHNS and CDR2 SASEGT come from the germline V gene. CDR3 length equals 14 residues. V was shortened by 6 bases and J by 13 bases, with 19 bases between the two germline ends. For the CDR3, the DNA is TGTGCCAGCAGGCCGACAGGAAAGTATGCGCCCCTCCACTTT. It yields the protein CASRPTGKYAPLHF.

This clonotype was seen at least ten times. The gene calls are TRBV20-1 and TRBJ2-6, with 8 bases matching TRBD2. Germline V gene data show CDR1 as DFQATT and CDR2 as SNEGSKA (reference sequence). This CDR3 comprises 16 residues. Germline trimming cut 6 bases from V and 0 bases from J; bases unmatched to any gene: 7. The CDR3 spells CSALRGGSSGANVLTF. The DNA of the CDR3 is TGCAGTGCCCTCCGGGGGGGCTCCTCTGGGGCCAACGTCCTGACTTTC.

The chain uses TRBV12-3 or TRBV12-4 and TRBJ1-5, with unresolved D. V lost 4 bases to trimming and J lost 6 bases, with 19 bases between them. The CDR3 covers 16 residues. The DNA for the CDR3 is TGTGCCAGCAGTTCCCTGAGGGAGCTGCTAATTCAGCCCCAGCATTTT. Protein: CASSSLRELLIQPQHF.

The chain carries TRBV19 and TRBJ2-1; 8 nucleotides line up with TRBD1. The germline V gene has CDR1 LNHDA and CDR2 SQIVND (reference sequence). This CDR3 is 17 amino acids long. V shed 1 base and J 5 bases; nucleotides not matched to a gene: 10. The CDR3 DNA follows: TGTGCCAGTAGTATAGCCGGGGTCAGGGGGCTGAACAATGAGCAGTTCTTC. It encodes CASSIAGVRGLNNEQFF.

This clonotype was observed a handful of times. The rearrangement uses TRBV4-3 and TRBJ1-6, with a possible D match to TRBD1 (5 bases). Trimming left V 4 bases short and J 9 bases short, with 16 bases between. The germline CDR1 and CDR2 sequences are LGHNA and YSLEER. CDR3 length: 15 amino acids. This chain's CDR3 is CASSRSGGRVSPLHF. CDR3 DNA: TGCGCCAGCAGCCGAAGCGGGGGGAGGGTTTCACCCCTCCACTTT.

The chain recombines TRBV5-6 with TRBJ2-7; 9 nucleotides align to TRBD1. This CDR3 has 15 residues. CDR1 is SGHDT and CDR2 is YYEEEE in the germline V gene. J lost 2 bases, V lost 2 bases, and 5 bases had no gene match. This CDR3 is CASSFGTGRTYEQYF. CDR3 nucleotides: TGTGCCAGCAGCTTCGGGACAGGGAGGACCTACGAGCAGTACTTC.

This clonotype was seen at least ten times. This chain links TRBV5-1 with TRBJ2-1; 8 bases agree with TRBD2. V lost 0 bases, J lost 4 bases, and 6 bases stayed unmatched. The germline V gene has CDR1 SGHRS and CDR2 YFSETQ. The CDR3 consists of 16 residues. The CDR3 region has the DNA TGCGCCAGCAGCTTGGACGGGAGGGCCAGATACAATGAGCAGTTCTTC. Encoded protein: CASSLDGRARYNEQFF.

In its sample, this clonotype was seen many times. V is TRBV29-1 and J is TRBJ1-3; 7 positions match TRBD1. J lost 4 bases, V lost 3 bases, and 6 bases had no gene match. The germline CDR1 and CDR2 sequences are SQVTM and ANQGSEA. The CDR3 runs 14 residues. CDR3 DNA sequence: TGCAGCGTTGATGCATCAGGGGGAGGAAACACCATATATTTT. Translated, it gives CSVDASGGGNTIYF. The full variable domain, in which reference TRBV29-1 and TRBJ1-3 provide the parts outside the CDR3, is SAVISQKPSRDICQRGTSLTIQCQVDSQVTMMFWYRQQPGQSLTLIATANQGSEATYESGFVIDKFPISRPNLTFSTLTVSNMSPEDSSIYLCSVDASGGGNTIYFGEGSWLTVV.

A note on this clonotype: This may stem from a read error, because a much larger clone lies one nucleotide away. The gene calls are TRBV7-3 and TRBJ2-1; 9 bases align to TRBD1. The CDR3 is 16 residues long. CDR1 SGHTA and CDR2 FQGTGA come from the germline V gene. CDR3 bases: TGTGGCAGCAGCTTAACTTTTCCGGGACAGGGAACTGAGCAGTTCTTC. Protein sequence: CGSSLTFPGQGTEQFF.